Listed below are T cell receptor beta chains from one sample, sequenced in a study of blood T cell repertoires in COVID-19. Data came from immunoSEQ multiplex PCR; TCRdb stores just in-frame clones and leaves some out. In the table there are 63,000 or so clones, about 81% of which are singletons. Source material: peripheral blood. The receptor source for this set is a human donor in a cohort sampled during active COVID-19. Both conserved end residues are part of each CDR3. D genes are given only for firm matches. Rows give clone size only sometimes, using once, few, many, or a class for an expanded clone.

size,V,J,D,CDR3,DNA
.,TRBV18,TRBJ2-1,TRBD2,CASSRASGPYNEQFF,TGTGCCAGCTCACGAGCTAGCGGGCCCTACAATGAGCAGTTCTTC
few,TRBV5-6,TRBJ1-3,.,CASSIRGNSGNTIYF,TGTGCCAGCAGCATCAGGGGTAACTCTGGAAACACCATATATTTT
.,TRBV12-3/TRBV12-4,TRBJ1-1,.,CASSLRLGGEAFF,TGTGCCAGCAGTTTAAGATTGGGAGGGGAAGCTTTCTTT
once,TRBV2,TRBJ1-4,.,CASSEGTPRNEKLFF,TGTGCCAGCAGTGAAGGGACACCCCGAAATGAAAAACTGTTTTTT
.,TRBV9,TRBJ1-4,.,CASSVKGMGEKLFF,TGTGCCAGCAGCGTAAAGGGGATGGGTGAAAAACTGTTTTTT
.,TRBV7-3,TRBJ2-3,TRBD2,CASRRSPGGSGSGSADTQYF,TGTGCCAGCAGGAGGTCCCCGGGCGGTAGCGGGAGCGGAAGCGCAGATACGCAATATTTT
.,TRBV5-4,TRBJ2-1,.,CASSGSTEDRQFF,TGTGCCAGCAGCGGGAGTACGGAGGACCGGCAGTTCTTC
.,TRBV5-5,TRBJ1-2,.,CASSLGGNYGYTF,TGTGCCAGCAGCTTGGGCGGAAACTATGGCTACACCTTC
.,TRBV30,TRBJ2-1,.,CAAGGDSTYNEQFF,TGTGCCGCGGGCGGGGACTCGACCTACAATGAGCAGTTCTTC
few,TRBV15,TRBJ2-2,.,CATSRDLEAGELFF,TGTGCCACCAGCAGAGATTTAGAAGCCGGGGAGCTGTTTTTT
.,TRBV24-1,TRBJ2-1,.,CATSDPLRESRYNEQFF,TGTGCCACCAGTGATCCGCTCAGGGAATCTCGCTACAATGAGCAGTTCTTC
few,TRBV7-6,TRBJ1-1,.,CASSLERNTEAFF,TGTGCCAGCAGCTTAGAGAGGAACACTGAAGCTTTCTTT
.,TRBV28,TRBJ1-1,TRBD1,CASSRGLGTEAFF,TGTGCCAGCTCCAGGGGGCTGGGGACTGAAGCTTTCTTT
.,TRBV10-3,TRBJ2-3,.,CAISGGPGGADTQYF,TGTGCCATCAGTGGGGGGCCAGGAGGAGCAGATACGCAGTATTTT
few,TRBV5-6,TRBJ2-1,TRBD2,CASSPGVLAASYNEQFF,TGTGCCAGCAGCCCGGGGGTACTAGCGGCCTCCTACAATGAGCAGTTCTTC
few,TRBV7-3,TRBJ2-5,TRBD2,CASSLGTSGRETQYF,TGTGCCAGCAGCTTAGGGACTAGCGGGAGAGAGACCCAGTACTTC
.,TRBV15,TRBJ1-4,TRBD1,CATSVLGQGSEKLFF,TGTGCCACCAGCGTTCTAGGACAGGGGAGTGAAAAACTGTTTTTT
.,TRBV29-1,TRBJ2-7,.,CSVEVGLRGPYEQYF,TGCAGCGTTGAAGTGGGACTCCGAGGCCCCTACGAGCAGTACTTC